This TCR beta chain was retrieved from a study of T cell changes during pregnancy in multiple sclerosis (dated by TCRdb to the late 2010s). As for the study more broadly: The study looked at changes in the T cell repertoire across pregnancy in women with multiple sclerosis.

To prepare the library, the immunoSEQ multiplex PCR assay was applied. TCRdb mirrors the immuneACCESS table, restricted to in-frame sequences. Some clones are absent from its copies; in checked studies, under half trace to an unresolved V gene, and the reason for the others is unknown. Present in this sample are tens of thousands of clones, around 93% of which were seen just once. The ten largest clonotypes hold approximately 2.5% of the sample. To note about this clone: The antigen it recognizes is unknown. Base qualities are not provided; no much larger clone lies one nucleotide away.

V and J lose 6 bases and 0 bases, and a span of 7 bases separates them. CDR3 length: 13 amino acids, cysteine to phenylalanine. The entry retains the CDR3 DNA only, 39 bases that are in frame from base 1. According to the germline V gene, CDR1 reads SGHTA and CDR2 reads FQGNSA. The receptor was isolated from a female donor with multiple sclerosis, enrolled in a pregnancy study. Sequenced here: peripheral blood, sampled in the second trimester of pregnancy. Recombination connected TRBV7-2 to TRBJ2-3; the D gene cannot be named for sure. In nucleotide form, the sequence is TGTGCCAGCAGTAAATCTAGCACAGATACGCAGTATTTT. Its translation reads: CASSKSSTDTQYF.